A selection of T cell receptor beta chains follows, all from one sample in a study of identical twins. Using its own MiXCR run on the 5' RACE reads, TCRdb lists one record per CDR3 protein. The table has 350,000 to 450,000 distinct CDR3 sequences, approximately 17% seen once; the top ten hold 10% to 15%. Sequencing used naive T cells sorted from blood. Receptor source: a man aged 45-60 years in good health. CDR3s include the opening cysteine and the closing phenylalanine or tryptophan. D genes are given only for firm matches. Clone size is not always given. Where it is, it says once, few, many or a class for expanded clones.

clone_size	v_call	d_call	j_call	cdr3_nt	cdr3_aa
many	TRBV4-1	NA	TRBJ1-5	TGCGCCAGCAGCCAGACCCTTGATCAGCCCCAGCATTTT	CASSQTLDQPQHF
NA	TRBV11-2	NA	TRBJ2-7	TGTGCCAGCAGCCGTAGTCCGGACAAATGGGGCTACGAGCAGTACTTC	CASSRSPDKWGYEQYF
few	TRBV29-1	TRBD2	TRBJ2-2	TGCAGCGTTGACGGGACTAGCACCGGGGAGCTGTTTTTT	CSVDGTSTGELFF
NA	TRBV6-5	TRBD2	TRBJ2-5	TGTGCCAGCAGTTACTCCCTAGCGGGAGATCTTGAGACCCAGTACTTC	CASSYSLAGDLETQYF
many	TRBV5-1	NA	TRBJ2-3	TGCGCCAGCAGCTTGGCCCTAGGCACAGATACGCAGTATTTT	CASSLALGTDTQYF
many	TRBV20-1	TRBD1	TRBJ1-1	TGCAGCCTTCCGGCAGGGACAGGAAACACTGAAGCTTTCTTT	CSLPAGTGNTEAFF
many	TRBV20-1	NA	TRBJ2-1	TGCAGTGCTCGCCGCGACAACTACAATGAGCAGTTCTTC	CSARRDNYNEQFF
NA	TRBV20-1	NA	TRBJ2-1	TGCAGTGCTAGAGACCTGAGCAATGAGCAGTTCTTC	CSARDLSNEQFF
NA	TRBV5-1	TRBD1	TRBJ2-1	TGCGCCAGCAGCCCGGGACAGGGGCCCCAGGGCTCCTACAATGAGCAGTTCTTC	CASSPGQGPQGSYNEQFF
NA	TRBV6-1	NA	TRBJ2-7	TGTGCCAGCATCCCGGCAGGGAGAGAGTACGAGCAGTACTTC	CASIPAGREYEQYF
many	TRBV5-1	NA	TRBJ2-5	TGCGCCAGCAGCCTTCAGGGTTTTGAGACCCAGTACTTC	CASSLQGFETQYF
many	TRBV12-3/TRBV12-4	NA	TRBJ2-1	TGTGCCAGCAGTTTTAAGGTTGGGGAGCAGTTCTTC	CASSFKVGEQFF
NA	TRBV5-1	NA	TRBJ2-1	TGCGCCAGCAACATTATGGGGAATGAGCAGTTCTTC	CASNIMGNEQFF
few	TRBV9	NA	TRBJ2-2	TGTGCCAGCAGCGATTCTAACCTAGCGAACACCGGGGAGCTGTTTTTT	CASSDSNLANTGELFF
many	TRBV7-8	TRBD1	TRBJ2-3	TGTGCCAGCAGCGTGACAGGGGGGCTCAGCACAGATACGCAGTATTTT	CASSVTGGLSTDTQYF
few	TRBV2	TRBD1	TRBJ2-1	TGTGCCAGCAGGGTGGACAGGGGAAACAATGAGCAGTTCTTC	CASRVDRGNNEQFF
NA	TRBV5-1	NA	TRBJ2-7	TGCGCCAGCAGCTTGGTTGGGCAGACACCATACGAGCAGTACTTC	CASSLVGQTPYEQYF